The 32 T cell receptor beta chains below all came from one sample that was sequenced in a study of T cell responses to AZD1222 COVID-19 vaccine. The assay was immunoSEQ multiplex PCR, and TCRdb's table has in-frame clones only and misses some. The data hold approximately 110,000 clones, with just under 95% observed a single time. This specimen consisted of peripheral blood, obtained on day 0 of AZD1222 vaccination. These receptors were taken from an adult in good health.

This chain links TRBV7-9 with TRBJ1-2, with TRBD1 identical over 7 bases. Germline CDR1 reads SEHNR; CDR2 reads FQNEAQ (reference sequence). After removal of 5 bases from V and 7 bases from J, the junction contained 16 bases not matched to a gene. CDR3 length equals 16 residues. The CDR3 bases are TGTGCCAGCAGCCGATTCGGGACAGAAGTTGCCGCTGGCTACACCTTC. Translated, it gives CASSRFGTEVAAGYTF.

The genes are TRBV19 and TRBJ2-7; D may match TRBD1 or TRBD2 (5 bases each). Trimming took 5 bases from V and 3 from J, leaving 14 bases between them. Germline V gene sequence: CDR1 LNHDA, CDR2 SQIVND (reference sequence). The CDR3 is 14 amino acids. The CDR3 loop reads CASSPGTANYEQYF. The CDR3 coding sequence is TGTGCCAGTAGTCCCGGGACCGCCAACTACGAGCAGTACTTC.

The rearrangement links TRBV28 to TRBJ2-7; unclear D gene. Germline CDR1 reads MDHEN; CDR2 reads SYDVKM. This CDR3 region has 11 residues. V was shortened by 3 bases and J by 3 bases, with 3 bases between the two germline ends. In DNA, the CDR3 is TGTGCCAGCAGTTTGGGCTACGAGCAGTACTTC. Residues: CASSLGYEQYF.

CDR3 region: CASSYRPPGNTEAFF. CDR3 sequence (DNA): TGTGCCAGCAGTTACAGGCCCCCGGGGAACACTGAAGCTTTCTTT. The rearrangement uses TRBV2 and TRBJ1-1; possible D gene TRBD1, 5 bases. Trimming took off 5 bases at V and 1 base at J, with 14 bases between the two ends. In germline, CDR1 is SNHLY, CDR2 FYNNEI. The CDR3 is 15 residues long.

The J gene is TRBJ2-5, the V gene TRBV5-1; 9 nucleotides match TRBD1. CDR1 SGHRS and CDR2 YFSETQ come from the germline V gene. The CDR3 loop spans 14 amino acids. Unmatched junction bases numbered 3, after V lost 4 bases and J lost 2 bases. The CDR3 sequence is CASSRGQGQETQYF. CDR3 bases: TGCGCCAGCAGCCGGGGACAGGGACAAGAGACCCAGTACTTC.

This clone has just one count. The chain recombines TRBV5-5 with TRBJ2-7, with D possibly matching TRBD1 (6 bases). V lost 2 bases and J 6 bases, leaving 6 bases between the germline ends. This CDR3 has 11 residues. Germline CDR1 reads SGHKS; CDR2 reads YYEKEE (reference sequence). CDR3 sequence (DNA): TGTGCCAGCAGCTTCAGGGGCGAGCAGTACTTC. Translating gives CASSFRGEQYF.

V usage is TRBV2 and J usage is TRBJ2-7, with 8 positions matching TRBD2. The CDR3 sequence is 12 residues long. Per germline, CDR1 SNHLY and CDR2 FYNNEI. Trimming took 7 bases from V and 3 from J; bases not matched to a gene: 2. This chain's CDR3 is CASKGTSYEQYF. The CDR3 DNA follows: TGTGCCAGCAAAGGGACTAGCTACGAGCAGTACTTC.

The chain couples TRBV5-4 to TRBJ1-2; possible D gene TRBD1, 5 bases. This CDR3 has 15 amino acids. Trimming pared 5 bases from V and 4 bases from J, leaving 18 bases between. Germline CDR1 is SGHNT and CDR2 is YYREEE (reference sequence). The CDR3 DNA is TGTGCCAGCAGTCTTAAAGACAGACCCCTCTATGGCTACACCTTC. Translated: CASSLKDRPLYGYTF. The whole variable domain, remainder taken from reference TRBV5-4 and TRBJ1-2, is ETGVTQSPTHLIKTRGQQVTLRCSSQSGHNTVSWYQQALGQGPQFIFQYYREEENGRGNFPPRFSGLQFPNYSSELNVNALELDDSALYLCASSLKDRPLYGYTFGSGTRLTVV.

The chain joins TRBV19 to TRBJ1-3; D not certain. The V gene lost 0 bases and the J gene lost 4 bases, with 10 bases spanning the gap. The CDR3 runs to 15 residues. The germline CDR1 and CDR2 sequences are LNHDA and SQIVND (reference sequence). CDR3 residues: CASSIERLTGNTIYF. The CDR3 bases are TGTGCCAGTAGTATAGAACGTCTAACGGGAAACACCATATATTTT.

The chain couples TRBV7-2 to TRBJ1-3; a weak D match, TRBD1 (6 bases). The CDR3 sequence is 14 residues long. Germline lookup yields CDR1 SGHTA and CDR2 FQGNSA. V was shortened by 5 bases and J by 1 base, with 9 bases between the two germline ends. CDR3 amino acids: CASSPQGSGNTIYF. The CDR3 region has the DNA TGTGCCAGCAGCCCACAGGGATCTGGAAACACCATATATTTT.

V gene TRBV9 combines with J gene TRBJ2-4; maybe TRBD2 (6 bases). Per germline, CDR1 SGDLS and CDR2 YYNGEE. The germline V and J ends were trimmed by 3 bases and 2 bases, with 12 bases remaining between them. CDR3 size: 15 residues. CDR3 in amino acids: CASSAGRGTKNIQYF. CDR3 nucleotides: TGTGCCAGCAGCGCAGGGCGGGGAACCAAAAACATTCAGTACTTC.

The chain uses TRBV6-5 and TRBJ2-7; 7 nucleotides line up with TRBD1. CDR3 length: 12 amino acids. Looked up from germline, CDR1 is MNHEY and CDR2 is SVGAGI. J was trimmed by 7 bases and V by 6 bases; bases with no gene match: 6. The CDR3 DNA reads TGTGCCAGCAGCCGACAGGGTGGGGAGCAGTACTTC. Protein: CASSRQGGEQYF.

The J gene is TRBJ1-2, the V gene TRBV14, with D hard to call. The CDR3 has 17 residues. Between the trimmed V and J ends, which lost 0 bases and 6 bases, there was a span of 20 bases. Germline-derived CDR1 and CDR2 are SGHDN and FVKESK. The chain's CDR3 is CASSQDYRADPADGYTF. CDR3 nucleotide sequence: TGTGCCAGCAGCCAAGATTACCGGGCTGACCCTGCTGATGGCTACACCTTC. Variable domain in full (rest from reference TRBV14 and TRBJ1-2): EAGVTQFPSHSVIEKGQTVTLRCDPISGHDNLYWYRRVMGKEIKFLLHFVKESKQDESGMPNNRFLAERTGGTYSTLKVQPAELEDSGVYFCASSQDYRADPADGYTFGSGTRLTVV.

The chain recombines TRBV7-9 with TRBJ2-5, with TRBD2 as a possible D gene (5 bases). Trimming left V 2 bases short and J 5 bases short, with 12 bases between. Germline loops: CDR1 SEHNR, CDR2 FQNEAQ (reference sequence). CDR3 length: 14 residues. CDR3 sequence reads: CASSLPGLSETQYF. CDR3 nucleotides: TGTGCCAGCAGCTTACCCGGACTTTCGGAGACCCAGTACTTC.

V usage is TRBV2 and J usage is TRBJ2-7; D gene unclear. Deletions cut 5 bases from V and 3 bases from J, with 5 bases between. Per germline, CDR1 SNHLY and CDR2 FYNNEI. There are 11 residues in the CDR3. The CDR3 loop is CASSTFYEQYF. The CDR3 DNA follows: TGTGCCAGCAGTACCTTCTACGAGCAGTACTTC.

The chain employs TRBV5-1 and TRBJ1-2; 12 nucleotides match TRBD1. CDR1 is SGHRS and CDR2 is YFSETQ in the germline V gene. The ends lost 2 bases at V and 4 bases at J; junction bases unmatched: 9. CDR3 length equals 17 residues. The CDR3 DNA is TGCGCCAGCAGCTTAGGGACAGGGGGCGGAGGTTCCTATGGCTACACCTTC. Translation gives CASSLGTGGGGSYGYTF.

This rearrangement joins TRBV20-1 to TRBJ2-7, with a weak D call TRBD2 (5 bases). The CDR3 extends over 14 amino acids. The V end was cut by 3 bases, the J end by 7 bases, with 19 bases between. Germline loops: CDR1 DFQATT, CDR2 SNEGSKA (reference sequence). In DNA form, the CDR3 reads TGCAGTGCTAGTGTCTTCCGGGATTCGGGAGAGCAGTACTTC. This encodes CSASVFRDSGEQYF.

The V call is TRBV4-1, the J call TRBJ2-7; the match to TRBD1 covers 7 bases. The CDR3 runs to 13 residues. Germline V gene lookup returns CDR1 MGHRA and CDR2 YSYEKL. The junction had 6 bases not matched to a gene; V was cut back by 6 bases and J by 4 bases. Here the CDR3 reads CASSPGQQYEQYF. In DNA, the CDR3 is TGCGCCAGCAGTCCGGGACAGCAATACGAGCAGTACTTC.

The V gene is TRBV7-2, the J gene TRBJ1-3; D remains unclear. Trimming cost V 0 bases and J 3 bases, with 12 bases left between them. CDR3 size: 16 residues. Germline lookup yields CDR1 SGHTA and CDR2 FQGNSA. DNA for the CDR3: TGTGCCAGCAGCTTAGCCTCCCTCTTCTATGGAAACACCATATATTTT. Translating it yields CASSLASLFYGNTIYF.

A note on this clone: The germline gene is not matched at one end of the junction; a read error may be the cause. V and J are TRBV6-1 and TRBJ1-3; 7 bases map to TRBD1. The CDR3 spans 14 residues. The germline V gene has CDR1 MNHNS and CDR2 SASEGT. The CDR3 loop is CASREGGRGNTIYF. CDR3 nucleotide sequence: TGTGCCAGCAGAGAAGGGGGCAGAGGAAACACCATATATTTT.

The CDR3 DNA reads as TGTGCCAGCAGCCCCCCGGCTAGCGGGAGTGGAGGGGAGCTGTTTTTT. Translating it yields CASSPPASGSGGELFF. The chain couples TRBV9 to TRBJ2-2; TRBD2 matches at 10 bases. Germline V gene data show CDR1 as SGDLS and CDR2 as YYNGEE. This CDR3 is 16 amino acids long. V trimming: 4 bases; J trimming: 8 bases; junction bases outside the gene matches: 11.

The chain has TRBV9 and TRBJ2-3; a possible D gene is TRBD2 (5 bases). Germline CDR1 and CDR2: SGDLS and YYNGEE. The CDR3 spans 12 residues. V was clipped by 7 bases and J by 5 bases, with 11 bases between them. DNA of the CDR3: TGTGCCAGCCGGGGAAGGGAAGATACGCAGTATTTT. Amino acid sequence: CASRGREDTQYF.

The gene calls are TRBV19 and TRBJ2-7; 11 bases map to TRBD1. Looked up from germline, CDR1 is LNHDA and CDR2 is SQIVND (reference sequence). Trimming at V came to 4 bases and at J to 3 bases, leaving 5 bases not matched to a gene. The length of the CDR3 is 15 residues. The CDR3 sequence: CASSSPGTGGYEQYF. For the CDR3, the DNA is TGTGCCAGTAGTAGCCCCGGGACAGGGGGCTACGAGCAGTACTTC.

The chain carries TRBV7-3 and TRBJ2-2; 8 nucleotides match TRBD1. The CDR3 runs 16 residues. The germline gives CDR1 SGHTA, CDR2 FQGTGA. Unmatched junction bases numbered 7, after V lost 5 bases and J lost 2 bases. CDR3 loop: CASSRSPGGNTGELFF. CDR3 DNA: TGTGCCAGCAGCAGATCGCCAGGGGGCAACACCGGGGAGCTGTTTTTT. Using reference TRBV7-3 and TRBJ2-2 for the parts outside the CDR3, the full variable domain is GAGVSQTPSNKVTEKGKYVELRCDPISGHTALYWYRQSLGQGPEFLIYFQGTGAADDSGLPNDRFFAVRPEGSVSTLKIQRTERGDSAVYLCASSRSPGGNTGELFFGEGSRLTVL.

Concerning this clone itself: The junction departs from the called germline gene at one end, perhaps through a read error. The chain uses TRBV7-7 and TRBJ1-3; no definite D call. This CDR3 is 13 amino acids long. Germline V CDR1 and CDR2: SSHAT, FNYEAQ (reference sequence). Here the CDR3 reads CASSPFSGNTIYF. The DNA for the CDR3 is TGTGCTAGCAGCCCCTTCTCTGGAAACACCATATATTTT.

The chain uses TRBV5-4 and TRBJ2-4; no clear D gene. Germline-derived CDR1 and CDR2 are SGHNT and YYREEE (reference sequence). This CDR3 has 16 residues. V was shortened by 0 bases and J by 5 bases, with 15 bases between the two germline ends. DNA for the CDR3: TGTGCCAGCAGCTTGGATGTAGCAGGTCCCCAAAACATTCAGTACTTC. Translating gives CASSLDVAGPQNIQYF.

The chain has TRBV24-1 and TRBJ1-5; D is perhaps TRBD1 (5 bases). The germline V gene encodes CDR1 KGHDR and CDR2 SFDVKD. Deletions cut 4 bases from V and 0 bases from J, with 6 bases between. There are 14 residues in the CDR3. CDR3 sequence reads: CATSDQGSNQPQHF. DNA for the CDR3: TGTGCCACCAGTGACCAGGGTAGCAATCAGCCCCAGCATTTT.

The J gene is TRBJ2-3, the V gene TRBV6-6; the match to TRBD1 covers 11 bases. Germline values: CDR1 MNHNY, CDR2 SVGAGI (reference sequence). The CDR3 is 17 residues long. Trimming at V came to 5 bases and at J to 4 bases, leaving 11 bases not matched to a gene. The CDR3 nucleotides are TGTGCCAGCAGTCCTGGGACAGGGGGACTCCATGCAGATACGCAGTATTTT. It codes for CASSPGTGGLHADTQYF.

The CDR3 bases are TGCGCCAGCAGCGACTTACAGGGGGCGTATGGCTACACCTTC. Translation gives CASSDLQGAYGYTF. This rearrangement joins TRBV5-1 to TRBJ1-2; TRBD1 matches 9 bases. Germline V gene sequence: CDR1 SGHRS, CDR2 YFSETQ. This CDR3 region has 14 residues. The J segment lost 5 bases and the V segment lost 4 bases, leaving 6 bases of the junction unmatched.

V and J are TRBV19 and TRBJ2-5, with D possibly matching TRBD1 (6 bases). This CDR3 has 14 amino acids. Germline V CDR1 and CDR2: LNHDA, SQIVND (reference sequence). V gave up 4 bases and J gave up 1 base, with 10 bases separating them. CDR3 DNA: TGTGCCAGTAGTACTTGGACAGCCCAAGAGACCCAGTACTTC. This gives the protein CASSTWTAQETQYF.

The chain is built from TRBV5-1 and TRBJ2-7; 7 bases are a match to TRBD1. CDR3 size: 14 residues. Trimming cost V 5 bases and J 3 bases; bases outside gene matches: 8. The germline V gene encodes CDR1 SGHRS and CDR2 YFSETQ. This chain's CDR3 is CASSTGQSYYEQYF. The CDR3 DNA reads TGCGCCAGCAGTACGGGACAGTCGTACTACGAGCAGTACTTC.

The V call is TRBV9, the J call TRBJ1-6, with D hard to call. The CDR3 has 14 residues. Trimming removed 3 bases from V and 7 bases from J, with 11 bases in between. The germline CDR1 and CDR2 sequences are SGDLS and YYNGEE. The CDR3 spells CASSARTENSPLHF. As DNA, the CDR3 is TGTGCCAGCAGCGCCCGGACCGAAAATTCACCCCTCCACTTT. Drawing the rest from reference TRBV9 and TRBJ1-6, the complete variable domain is DSGVTQTPKHLITATGQRVTLRCSPRSGDLSVYWYQQSLDQGLQFLIQYYNGEERAKGNILERFSAQQFPDLHSELNLSSLELGDSALYFCASSARTENSPLHFGNGTRLTVT.